Listed here are 15 T cell receptor beta chains from one sample, sequenced in a study of shared clonotypes between healthy human individuals. Using immunoSEQ multiplex PCR, the repertoire was profiled, and TCRdb retains in-frame clones only, with some absent. The table has about 2.5 million clones, 92% seen once. The sample consisted of naive CD4+ T cells from PBMCs. Subset of the sample: CD45RA+ positively selected. These receptors originate from a man younger than 30 in good health. Some clones in this sample may be carry-over from other donors' samples.

The V gene is TRBV12-5, the J gene TRBJ2-5; TRBD2 aligns across 7 bases. J gave up 3 bases and V 5 bases, and 3 bases lay outside the gene matches. The CDR3 covers 13 residues. Germline lookup yields CDR1 LGHNT and CDR2 FRNRAP. CDR3 sequence reads: CASGPAGEETQYF. CDR3 nucleotide sequence: TGTGCTAGTGGTCCCGCGGGGGAAGAGACCCAGTACTTC. Full variable domain (remainder filled in from reference TRBV12-5 and TRBJ2-5): DARVTQTPRHKVTEMGQEVTMRCQPILGHNTVFWYRQTMMQGLELLAYFRNRAPLDDSGMPKDRFSAEMPDATLATLKIQPSEPRDSAVYFCASGPAGEETQYFGPGTRLLVL.

This chain links TRBV28 with TRBJ2-2; TRBD1 matches 7 bases. The length of the CDR3 is 14 residues. After removal of 8 bases from V and 2 bases from J, the junction contained 5 bases not matched to a gene. Per germline, CDR1 MDHEN and CDR2 SYDVKM. CDR3 in DNA: TGTGCCAGCTGGGGACAGCAAAACACCGGGGAGCTGTTTTTT. Translation: CASWGQQNTGELFF.

This sequence joins TRBV5-1 and TRBJ1-1; no definite D call. Trimming shortened V by 0 bases and J by 5 bases, and 14 bases separated the two germline ends. Germline V gene data show CDR1 as SGHRS and CDR2 as YFSETQ. The CDR3 runs to 15 residues. CDR3 region: CASSLEVTGGTEAFF. Here the CDR3 DNA reads TGCGCCAGCAGCTTGGAGGTGACGGGAGGGACTGAAGCTTTCTTT.

This chain uses TRBV6-6 with TRBJ2-5, with a possible D match to TRBD2 (6 bases). V gave up 5 bases and J gave up 6 bases, with 19 bases separating them. Per the germline V gene, CDR1 is MNHNY and CDR2 is SVGAGI (reference sequence). The CDR3 has 15 residues. For the CDR3, the DNA is TGTGCCAGCAGTCCTGGCCGCGGGAATTCACAGACCCAGTACTTC. Translated: CASSPGRGNSQTQYF.

The chain joins TRBV2 to TRBJ2-2, with 9 bases aligning to TRBD1. CDR3 length: 14 residues. The ends lost 7 bases at V and 7 bases at J; junction bases unmatched: 7. Germline CDR1 is SNHLY and CDR2 is FYNNEI. CDR3 bases: TGTGCCAGCAACTTACAGGGGGCGGGCGGGGAGCTGTTTTTT. This gives the protein CASNLQGAGGELFF.

The chain is built from TRBV10-1 and TRBJ2-7; 9 positions match TRBD2. This CDR3 is 15 amino acids long. Germline values: CDR1 WNHNN, CDR2 SYGVQD (reference sequence). After removal of 6 bases from V and 3 bases from J, the junction contained 9 bases not matched to a gene. The CDR3 nucleotides are TGCGCCAGCAGCGGAGCGGGGGGTGGAGACTACGAGCAGTACTTC. It translates to CASSGAGGGDYEQYF.

The V call is TRBV4-1, the J call TRBJ1-2, with 7 bases matching TRBD1. Trimming cost V 4 bases and J 2 bases; bases outside gene matches: 4. This CDR3 is 14 amino acids long. The germline V gene has CDR1 MGHRA and CDR2 YSYEKL. The CDR3 nucleotides read TGCGCCAGCAGCCGAGACAGGGAAAACTATGGCTACACCTTC. Translating gives CASSRDRENYGYTF.

CDR3 sequence: CASSSGGGHEQFF. The CDR3 DNA reads TGTGCCAGCAGCTCCGGGGGGGGCCATGAGCAGTTCTTC. The chain links TRBV11-3 to TRBJ2-1; 8 bases agree with TRBD2. The length of the CDR3 is 13 residues. Trimming removed 4 bases from V and 8 bases from J; junction bases left unmatched: 4. The germline gives CDR1 SGHNT, CDR2 YENEEA.

The chain carries TRBV30 and TRBJ2-7; maybe TRBD2 (6 bases). CDR3 size: 16 residues. V was trimmed by 2 bases and J by 4 bases, leaving 21 bases between them. Germline V gives CDR1 GTSNPN, CDR2 SVGIG (reference sequence). CDR3: CAWSLPTGGAGYEQYF. CDR3 DNA sequence: TGTGCCTGGAGTCTCCCTACAGGAGGCGCGGGATACGAGCAGTACTTC.

The chain links TRBV2 to TRBJ1-5, with D possibly matching TRBD1 (6 bases). CDR1 and CDR2 (germline): SNHLY, FYNNEI. This CDR3 is built from 14 residues. Deletions cut 5 bases from V and 7 bases from J, with 15 bases between. The CDR3 reads CASSLQGGGQPQHF. CDR3 DNA: TGTGCCAGCAGTCTACAGGGAGGAGGGCAGCCCCAGCATTTT.

This chain connects TRBV7-9 to TRBJ1-3; the D gene is possibly TRBD1 (5 bases). V gave up 0 bases and J gave up 4 bases, with 13 bases separating them. Germline CDR1 and CDR2: SEHNR and FQNEAQ (reference sequence). This CDR3 is 16 amino acids long. DNA for the CDR3: TGTGCCAGCAGCTTAGCCGAATTCAGGGCAGGAAACACCATATATTTT. It translates to CASSLAEFRAGNTIYF.

The V call is TRBV4-3, the J call TRBJ2-2, with D possibly matching TRBD2 (5 bases). Trimming took off 3 bases at V and 5 bases at J, with 7 bases between the two ends. The V gene's germline CDR1 is LGHNA and CDR2 YSLEER. The CDR3 has 13 amino acids. CDR3 protein: CASSQRATGELFF. In DNA, the CDR3 is TGCGCCAGCAGCCAGAGGGCGACCGGGGAGCTGTTTTTT.

On this clone: The same CDR3 can be traced to other DNA sequences in this sample. This sequence joins TRBV5-4 and TRBJ2-5, with a possible D match to TRBD1 (5 bases). Germline lookup yields CDR1 SGHNT and CDR2 YYREEE (reference sequence). This CDR3 contains 14 residues. The V end lost 2 bases, the J end lost 5 bases, and 13 bases lay between the germline ends. The CDR3, as DNA: TGTGCCAGCAGCTTAGGTCAGGGTGGTGAGACCCAGTACTTC. Amino acid sequence: CASSLGQGGETQYF.

CDR3 nucleotide sequence: TGTGCCAGCAGCCCCGGGACAGGACGGGGGAACACTGAAGCTTTCTTT. It yields the protein CASSPGTGRGNTEAFF. The V and J genes are TRBV7-6 and TRBJ1-1, with 8 bases fitting TRBD1. The CDR3 is 16 residues long. V was clipped by 5 bases and J by 1 base; unmatched bases: 9. Germline V gives CDR1 SGHVS, CDR2 FNYEAQ.

The gene calls are TRBV7-9 and TRBJ2-2; TRBD2 aligns across 11 bases. The CDR3 totals 18 residues. Trimming removed 5 bases from V and 6 bases from J; junction bases left unmatched: 14. Germline loops: CDR1 SEHNR, CDR2 FQNEAQ (reference sequence). The CDR3 is CASSPVSLAGGSAGELFF. CDR3 DNA: TGTGCCAGCAGCCCCGTTTCGCTAGCGGGAGGTAGCGCCGGGGAGCTGTTTTTT.